These 19 T cell receptor beta chains were all obtained from the same sample, sequenced in a study of Graves' ophthalmopathy and Graves' hyperthyroidism. CDR3 regions of TCR beta were amplified from RNA transcripts. First-round RT-PCR used HTBI primers; second-round multiplex PCR followed. TCRdb reanalysed the multiplex PCR reads using MiXCR and keeps one entry per CDR3 protein. Among a few hundred thousand distinct CDR3 sequences listed, approximately 18% were seen once. The sample taken for sequencing was peripheral blood. All receptors derive from an adult woman with stable Graves' hyperthyroidism.

The chain joins TRBV11-1 to TRBJ2-7; 9 positions agree with TRBD1. Unmatched junction bases numbered 4, after V lost 0 bases and J lost 1 base. Germline lookup yields CDR1 SGHAT and CDR2 FQDESV (reference sequence). CDR3 length: 16 residues. DNA for the CDR3: TGTGCCAGCAGCTTAGCGACAGGGGGGCCTTCCTACGAGCAGTACTTC. This sequence encodes CASSLATGGPSYEQYF. The whole variable domain, filled in from reference TRBV11-1 and TRBJ2-7, reads EAEVAQSPRYKITEKSQAVAFWCDPISGHATLYWYRQILGQGPELLVQFQDESVVDDSQLPKDRFSAERLKGVDSTLKIQPAELGDSAMYLCASSLATGGPSYEQYFGPGTRLTVT.

This clonotype was counted at least ten times. J is TRBJ1-5 and V is TRBV19, with D perhaps TRBD1 (6 bases). The CDR3 is 15 residues long. Germline CDR1 LNHDA, CDR2 SQIVND (reference sequence). With 6 bases removed from V and 0 bases from J, the gap between germline ends came to 12 bases. The CDR3 spells CASSKGQYSNQPQHF. The CDR3 bases are TGTGCCAGTAGCAAAGGACAGTATAGCAATCAGCCCCAGCATTTT. Variable domain in full (rest from reference TRBV19 and TRBJ1-5): DGGITQSPKYLFRKEGQNVTLSCEQNLNHDAMYWYRQDPGQGLRLIYYSQIVNDFQKGDIAEGYSVSREKKESFPLTVTSAQKNPTAFYLCASSKGQYSNQPQHFGDGTRLSIL.

This clonotype has ten or more counts. Just one base apart from a much larger clone, this may be a read error. The chain employs TRBV12-3 or TRBV12-4 and TRBJ1-6, with D uncertain. This CDR3 is built from 13 residues. The CDR3 sequence is CASSPDGGSHLHF. The DNA for the CDR3 is TGTGCCAGCAGTCCCGACGGCGGCTCACACCTCCACTTT.

This clonotype appeared many times. V gene TRBV10-3 combines with J gene TRBJ2-7; 7 bases align to TRBD1. J gave up 7 bases and V 6 bases, and 9 bases lay outside the gene matches. The CDR3 spans 13 residues. Per germline, CDR1 ENHRY and CDR2 SYGVKD. The CDR3 here is CAIRGDSPTEQYF. The CDR3 nucleotides read TGTGCCATCAGGGGGGACAGCCCTACTGAGCAGTACTTC.

Many counts were recorded for this clonotype. The CDR3 here is CSARGGLAGGLSYEQYF. DNA for the CDR3: TGCAGTGCTAGAGGCGGACTAGCGGGAGGTCTCTCCTACGAGCAGTACTTC. The V call is TRBV20-1, the J call TRBJ2-7; 14 positions match TRBD2. There are 17 residues in the CDR3. Trimming at V came to 1 base and at J to 0 bases, leaving 5 bases not matched to a gene. Germline CDR1 and CDR2: DFQATT and SNEGSKA (reference sequence).

This sequence joins TRBV6-1 and TRBJ1-1, with D unresolved. Germline CDR1 is MNHNS and CDR2 is SASEGT. V lost 5 bases and J lost 2, with 9 bases in between. This CDR3 is 13 amino acids long. CDR3 region: CASSKDVNTEAFF. CDR3 DNA sequence: TGTGCCAGCAGTAAGGACGTAAACACTGAAGCTTTCTTT.

This clonotype was counted ten times or more. This sequence joins TRBV5-1 and TRBJ2-4; weak D call: TRBD1 (6 bases). CDR1 is SGHRS and CDR2 is YFSETQ in the germline V gene. V lost 3 bases and J 1 base, leaving 14 bases between the germline ends. The CDR3 has 16 amino acids. This CDR3 is CASSSRGQGAKNIQYF. The CDR3 DNA follows: TGCGCCAGCAGCTCCCGGGGACAAGGGGCCAAAAACATTCAGTACTTC.

This clonotype showed up many times. The chain joins TRBV12-3 or TRBV12-4 to TRBJ2-7; D gene unclear. Trimming removed 6 bases from V and 7 bases from J, with 13 bases in between. This CDR3 region has 12 residues. The CDR3 DNA follows: TGTGCCAGCAGCCAACAAATAGCAGAGCAGTACTTC. Translated, it gives CASSQQIAEQYF.

This chain uses TRBV28 with TRBJ2-1; D remains unclear. The germline V and J ends were trimmed by 3 bases and 5 bases, with 17 bases remaining between them. The CDR3 has 16 residues. CDR1 and CDR2 from the germline V gene are MDHEN and SYDVKM. For the CDR3, the DNA is TGTGCCAGCAGTTTTATCCCAGCAAACCTGGACAATGAGCAGTTCTTC. Translating gives CASSFIPANLDNEQFF.

This clonotype was observed at least ten times. This chain links TRBV7-2 with TRBJ2-5; no definite D call. CDR3 length: 15 residues. V shed 5 bases and J shed 5 bases, with 18 bases lying between them. CDR1 is SGHTA, CDR2 FQGNSA, per germline. This CDR3 is CASSPPPGHGETQYF. DNA for the CDR3: TGTGCCAGCAGCCCACCCCCCGGTCACGGGGAGACCCAGTACTTC.

The sample holds a few counts of this clonotype. J is TRBJ2-5 and V is TRBV4-1; D possibly corresponds to TRBD2 (7 bases). Trimming stripped 4 bases from V and 5 bases from J, with 20 bases between. Germline CDR1 is MGHRA and CDR2 is YSYEKL. The CDR3 is 16 residues long. The CDR3 region has the DNA TGCGCCAGCAGCCTGCCCCGAGGGGGGGGCGAGGAGACCCAGTACTTC. This encodes CASSLPRGGGEETQYF.

This clonotype was observed many times. The chain couples TRBV11-2 to TRBJ1-2; TRBD1 aligns across 9 bases. The CDR3 is 16 amino acids. Germline values: CDR1 SGHAT, CDR2 FQNNGV. The V segment lost 1 base and the J segment 7 bases; nucleotides outside the gene matches: 10. CDR3 nucleotides: TGTGCCAGCAGCTTAGTTTGGGACAGGGAGTCGCCTGGCTACACCTTC. This codes for CASSLVWDRESPGYTF.

This clonotype was seen a few times. The gene calls are TRBV9 and TRBJ2-5; weak D call: TRBD1 (6 bases). Between the trimmed V and J ends, which lost 0 bases and 0 bases, there was a span of 15 bases. Per germline, CDR1 SGDLS and CDR2 YYNGEE. The CDR3 runs to 17 residues. CDR3 coding DNA: TGTGCCAGCAGCGTAGGCTTCCGTGGGACAAACCAAGAGACCCAGTACTTC. This encodes CASSVGFRGTNQETQYF.

This clonotype was observed at least ten times. The rearrangement links TRBV15 to TRBJ1-1; no reliable D call. Trimming shortened V by 0 bases and J by 0 bases, and 5 bases separated the two germline ends. This CDR3 is built from 14 residues. Germline assignment: CDR1 LNHNV and CDR2 YYDKDF (reference sequence). CDR3 protein: CATSRDRVNTEAFF. The CDR3 DNA reads TGTGCCACCAGCAGAGATCGAGTGAACACTGAAGCTTTCTTT.

This clonotype was seen many times. The rearrangement links TRBV28 to TRBJ1-5, with a possible D match to TRBD1 (6 bases). The CDR3 is made up of 20 amino acids. Germline CDR1 is MDHEN and CDR2 is SYDVKM. V lost 2 bases and J 1 base, leaving 24 bases between the germline ends. CDR3 in amino acids: CASSLVPGASIFTSNQPQHF. The CDR3, as DNA: TGTGCCAGCAGTTTAGTCCCAGGGGCGAGCATATTTACGAGCAATCAGCCCCAGCATTTT. Complete variable domain (other parts from reference TRBV28 and TRBJ1-5): DVKVTQSSRYLVKRTGEKVFLECVQDMDHENMFWYRQDPGLGLRLIYFSYDVKMKEKGDIPEGYSVSREKKERFSLILESASTNQTSMYLCASSLVPGASIFTSNQPQHFGDGTRLSIL.

This clonotype was observed many times. This chain uses TRBV7-2 with TRBJ2-5; 7 bases map to TRBD2. The J segment lost 5 bases and the V segment lost 2 bases, leaving 11 bases of the junction unmatched. This CDR3 has 16 amino acids. CDR1 SGHTA and CDR2 FQGNSA come from the germline V gene. This CDR3 reads CASSLSLSSGRETQYF. CDR3 nucleotides: TGTGCCAGCAGCTTATCGCTTTCTAGCGGAAGGGAGACCCAGTACTTC.

This clonotype has a count of ten or more. The chain combines TRBV7-2 with TRBJ1-1; D gene unclear. V lost 1 base and J 6 bases, leaving 12 bases between the germline ends. The CDR3 consists of 14 residues. Germline V gene sequence: CDR1 SGHTA, CDR2 FQGNSA. CDR3 amino acids: CASSLVEGIAEAFF. CDR3 nucleotides: TGTGCCAGCAGCTTAGTAGAGGGTATCGCTGAAGCTTTCTTT.

Notes on this clonotype: This is likely a read error, given that the CDR3 carries no conserved phenylalanine or tryptophan at its end. V gene TRBV27 combines with J gene TRBJ2-2; 7 nucleotides line up with TRBD2. The J segment lost 6 bases and the V segment lost 3 bases, leaving 4 bases of the junction unmatched. CDR3 length: 14 amino acids. CDR1 and CDR2 (germline): MNHEY, SMNVEV (reference sequence). The CDR3 region has the DNA TGTGCCAGCAGTTTCGGACTAGAGGCCGGGGAGCTGTTTTAT. As protein: CASSFGLEAGELFY.

The chain links TRBV19 to TRBJ2-4; the D is unclear. The CDR3 is 13 amino acids. Germline V lookup: CDR1 LNHDA, CDR2 SQIVND (reference sequence). The V and J ends lost 8 bases and 11 bases respectively, with 19 bases between them. The DNA for the CDR3 is TGTGCCAGTTCCATAGCTAAACCGAAGGTTCAGTACTTC. Encoded protein: CASSIAKPKVQYF.